This T cell receptor (beta chain) was sequenced in a study of shared clonotypes between healthy human individuals. Study in general: Researchers assigned three CD4 naive, three CD4 memory, two CD8 naive and one CD8 memory plate to each donor.

The length of the CDR3 is 16 residues. Trimming cost V 6 bases and J 2 bases; bases outside gene matches: 11. Germline V gene data show CDR1 as MDHEN and CDR2 as SYDVKM. The naive CD8 population came from CD45RO-negative cells selected for CCR7, without terminally differentiated effector memory CD45RA+ cells. Template for every sorted-subset replicate PCR totaled around 200 ng DNA, tens of thousands of T cell genomes. Clones were sequenced by immunoSEQ multiplex PCR, and TCRdb holds only the in-frame ones, with some missing. Here the sample spans about 2.1 million clones, just over 90% being singletons. To note about this clone: Its target is unknown.

Broader study findings: A limitation of the genetic and exposure-history diversity represented arose from few donors.

The receptor comes from a man between 18 and 29 years old in good health. Some clones in this sample may be carry-over from other donors' samples. The chain links TRBV28 to TRBJ2-7; 9 bases agree with TRBD1. The sample consisted of naive CD8+ T cells from PBMCs. This chain's CDR3 is CASRPPNRDRAYEQYF. The DNA of the CDR3 is TGTGCCAGCAGGCCACCCAACCGGGACAGGGCCTACGAGCAGTACTTC.